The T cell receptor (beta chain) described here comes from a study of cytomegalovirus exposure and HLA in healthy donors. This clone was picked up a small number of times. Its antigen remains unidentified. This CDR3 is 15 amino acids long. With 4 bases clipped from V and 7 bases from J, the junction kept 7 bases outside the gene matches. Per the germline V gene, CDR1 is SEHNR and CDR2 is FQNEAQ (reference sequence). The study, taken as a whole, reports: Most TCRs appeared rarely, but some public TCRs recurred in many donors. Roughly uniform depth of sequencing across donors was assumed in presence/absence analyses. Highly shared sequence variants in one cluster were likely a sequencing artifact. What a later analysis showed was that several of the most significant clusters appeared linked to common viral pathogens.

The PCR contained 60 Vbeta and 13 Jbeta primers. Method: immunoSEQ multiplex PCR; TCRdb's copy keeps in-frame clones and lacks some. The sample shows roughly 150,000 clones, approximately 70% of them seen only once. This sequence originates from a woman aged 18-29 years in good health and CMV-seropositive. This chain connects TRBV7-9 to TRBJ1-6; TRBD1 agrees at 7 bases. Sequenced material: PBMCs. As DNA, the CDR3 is TGTGCCAGCAGCTCCCGGGACAGAGACAATTCACCCCTCCACTTT. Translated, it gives CASSSRDRDNSPLHF. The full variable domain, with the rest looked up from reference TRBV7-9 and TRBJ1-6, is DTGVSQNPRHKITKRGQNVTFRCDPISEHNRLYWYRQTLGQGPEFLTYFQNEAQLEKSRLLSDRFSAERPKGSFSTLEIQRTEQGDSAMYLCASSSRDRDNSPLHFGNGTRLTVT.